This T cell receptor beta chain was obtained from a study of regulatory T cells in long-lasting Graves disease. The overall study: Antithyroid drug intake by newly diagnosed Graves' patients had lasted under 3 months.

Arm-PCR of CDR3 regions and iRepertoire HTBI primers were the basis on which TCR beta libraries were built. TCRdb itself ran the multiplex PCR reads through MiXCR, one entry per CDR3 protein. Of roughly 560,000 distinct CDR3 sequences listed, 12% are singletons. Study findings and constraints: Persistent disease favored TRBV28, TRBJ1-2 and TRBJ2-5.

This clonotype was counted at least ten times. Antigen unknown. Germline CDR1 reads MDHEN; CDR2 reads SYDVKM. Trimming cost V 3 bases and J 0 bases; bases outside gene matches: 8. The CDR3 loop spans 17 amino acids. Sample time point: newly diagnosed GD, antithyroid drugs for less than 3 months. Construction of the TCR library relied on RNA isolated from PBMCs. These data also featured in a second study, about T cells in Graves' hyperthyroidism and ophthalmopathy. That source notes: Patients having uncontrolled infection, another autoimmune disease, pregnancy or lactation were not included. HTBI primers were the set used in a first-round RT-PCR of the TCR CDR3.

The receptor was isolated from a young woman with Graves disease. The material was peripheral blood mononuclear cells (PBMCs), obtained at new diagnosis, from a patient treated with antithyroid drugs. V usage is TRBV28 and J usage is TRBJ2-1; 7 positions agree with TRBD1. The CDR3, as DNA: TGTGCCAGCAGTTTCCCCTTGGACAGGAGCTCCTACAATGAGCAGTTCTTC. Amino acids: CASSFPLDRSSYNEQFF.